This entry features one T cell receptor beta chain sequence. This sample stems from a study of blood T cell repertoires in COVID-19. Study-level background: T cells, B-cell-depleted T cells, or PBMCs supplied cDNA or gDNA.

Produced via immunoSEQ multiplex PCR; TCRdb's table is partial and in-frame only. The data hold some 150,000 clones, with roughly 82% observed a single time. The clonotype comes from a man between 50 and 59 years old who had recovered from COVID-19. The sample consisted of PBMCs or T cells enriched from blood (not recorded which).

CDR3 nucleotide sequence: TGTGCCAGCTCATCCCGGACTGCGACCTACGAGCAGTACTTC. Amino acids: CASSSRTATYEQYF. The chain has TRBV18 and TRBJ2-7; weak D call: TRBD2 (5 bases). The CDR3 is 14 residues long. V shed 5 bases and J shed 2 bases, with 13 bases lying between them. Germline assignment: CDR1 KGHSH and CDR2 LQKENI.